This TCR beta chain was identified in a study of OX40 agonist ivuxolimab in advanced cancers. Repertoires were generated with immunoSEQ multiplex PCR, while TCRdb's copy carries only in-frame clones and drops some. Here the sample spans 25,000 to 35,000 clones, 87% being singletons. Trimming pared 0 bases from V and 3 bases from J, leaving 3 bases between. The CDR3 runs 13 residues. Germline loops: CDR1 SGHTA, CDR2 FQGNSA. The receptor comes from an adult with an advanced solid tumor such as melanoma, head and neck, liver or kidney cancer. V is TRBV7-2 and J is TRBJ2-1; no clear D gene. This specimen was CD4+ or CD8+ T cells sorted from blood, taken in a trial of the OX40 agonist ivuxolimab. The CDR3 DNA reads as TGTGCCAGCAGCTTAGCTATCTACAATGAGCAGTTCTTC. Protein sequence: CASSLAIYNEQFF.